Below, one T cell receptor beta chain is given with its context. Its antigen is still unknown. Its ends do not fully match the called genes, so a read error is possible. In the same sample, other DNA sequences code for this CDR3. The source of the sample is a study of T cell clones after liver transplantation. Study as a whole: TCRbeta sequencing after a pre-transplant mixed lymphocyte reaction identified graft-donor-reactive clones, later tracked in post-transplant blood. Draws occurred before transplant, before withdrawal, and after complete or failed withdrawal. Pre-transplant mixed lymphocyte reactions yielded third-party-reactive TCRbeta sequences as comparators for graft-donor-reactive sequences. Points from the study as a whole: Graft donor-reactive T cells possibly entered the graft instead of undergoing deletion.

Germline V lookup: CDR1 SEHNR, CDR2 FQNEAQ (reference sequence). There are 14 residues in the CDR3. Sequenced by immunoSEQ multiplex PCR; TCRdb stores in-frame clones only, minus some. The data contain 50,000 to 60,000 clones, about 73% of them singletons. The receptor's source is a human patient who received a liver transplant. A share of the T cells may be of graft donor origin. The V call is TRBV7-9, the J call TRBJ2-1, with 10 bases lining up with TRBD2. This specimen was CD4+ T cells from blood, taken at the approximately 15-month timepoint. The CDR3 loop is CASSRSGGYNEQFF. The CDR3 nucleotides are TGTGCCAGCAGCCGTAGCGGGGGGTACAATGAGCAATTCTTC.